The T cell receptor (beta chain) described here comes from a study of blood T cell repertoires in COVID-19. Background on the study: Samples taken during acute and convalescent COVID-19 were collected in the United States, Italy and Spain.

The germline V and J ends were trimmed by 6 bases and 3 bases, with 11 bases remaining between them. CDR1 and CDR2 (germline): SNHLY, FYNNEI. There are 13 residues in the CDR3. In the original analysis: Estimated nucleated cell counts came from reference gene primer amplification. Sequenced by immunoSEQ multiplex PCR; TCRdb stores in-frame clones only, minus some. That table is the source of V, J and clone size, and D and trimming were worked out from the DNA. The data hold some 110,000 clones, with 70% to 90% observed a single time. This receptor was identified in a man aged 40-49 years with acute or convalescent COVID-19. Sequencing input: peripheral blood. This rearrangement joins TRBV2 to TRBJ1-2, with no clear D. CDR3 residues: CASSLSADYGYTF. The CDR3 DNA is TGTGCCAGCAGCCTGAGCGCGGACTATGGCTACACCTTC.